Each of the 23 T cell receptor beta chains below was sequenced from the same sample in a study of cytomegalovirus exposure and HLA in healthy donors. Amplification used 60 Vbeta primers and 13 Jbeta primers. Measured with immunoSEQ multiplex PCR; TCRdb has only the in-frame clones, and not every one. The table includes some 150,000 clones, roughly 80% detected once. Material: PBMCs. These receptors originate from a man aged 40-50 years in good health and CMV-seronegative.

This clone was counted a few times. The rearrangement uses TRBV10-1 and TRBJ1-5; no definite D call. Germline CDR1 reads WNHNN; CDR2 reads SYGVQD (reference sequence). This CDR3 comprises 14 residues. The V and J ends lost 4 bases and 11 bases respectively, with 18 bases between them. The CDR3, as DNA: TGCGCCAGCAGTGGGAGTCTCGTAAGAGAAGCCCAGCATTTT. Its protein product is CASSGSLVREAQHF.

The J gene is TRBJ2-1, the V gene TRBV27, with 15 bases that match TRBD2. CDR1 is MNHEY and CDR2 is SMNVEV in the germline V gene (reference sequence). The CDR3 runs 16 residues. V lost 6 bases and J lost 8; bases outside the gene matches: 8. CDR3 sequence (DNA): TGTGCCAGCAGGCGGATCGGACTAGCGGGGGGGGATGAGCAGTTCTTC. Its translation: CASRRIGLAGGDEQFF.

This rearrangement joins TRBV2 to TRBJ1-1; maybe TRBD1 (6 bases). The CDR3 extends over 15 amino acids. V dropped 8 bases and J dropped 6 bases, with 22 bases sitting between them. Germline V gene sequence: CDR1 SNHLY, CDR2 FYNNEI. The CDR3 loop reads CASSSEATGGSEAFF. The CDR3 DNA is TGTGCCAGCTCATCTGAGGCGACAGGTGGGTCTGAAGCTTTCTTT. The full variable domain, its missing parts supplied by reference TRBV2 and TRBJ1-1, is EPEVTQTPSHQVTQMGQEVILRCVPISNHLYFYWYRQILGQKVEFLVSFYNNEISEKSEIFDDQFSVERPDGSNFTLKIRSTKLEDSAMYFCASSSEATGGSEAFFGQGTRLTVV.

CDR3 in DNA: TGTGCCAGCAGTTACTCAGGGGACAGCCCTAACTATGGCTACACCTTC. It codes for CASSYSGDSPNYGYTF. This rearrangement joins TRBV6-6 to TRBJ1-2, with TRBD1 identical over 7 bases. Germline values: CDR1 MNHNY, CDR2 SVGAGI (reference sequence). V was pared by 0 bases and J by 0 bases, with 4 bases of the junction left unmatched. This CDR3 is 16 amino acids long.

The chain joins TRBV12-5 to TRBJ2-7, with 10 bases fitting TRBD1. The ends lost 0 bases at V and 0 bases at J; junction bases unmatched: 5. The CDR3 runs 17 residues. CDR1 LGHNT and CDR2 FRNRAP come from the germline V gene. The CDR3 coding sequence is TGTGCTAGTGGTTTGGTACTCGGACAGGGGGACTCCTACGAGCAGTACTTC. Translation gives CASGLVLGQGDSYEQYF.

The gene calls are TRBV28 and TRBJ2-1; 8 bases are a match to TRBD2. Germline V lookup: CDR1 MDHEN, CDR2 SYDVKM. J lost 6 bases, V lost 5 bases, and 12 bases had no gene match. The CDR3 totals 16 residues. The CDR3 region has the DNA TGTGCCAGCAGTGCGCCCCAGCGGGGGATCCTCAATGAGCAGTTCTTC. This codes for CASSAPQRGILNEQFF. Full variable domain (outside the CDR3, taken from reference TRBV28 and TRBJ2-1): DVKVTQSSRYLVKRTGEKVFLECVQDMDHENMFWYRQDPGLGLRLIYFSYDVKMKEKGDIPEGYSVSREKKERFSLILESASTNQTSMYLCASSAPQRGILNEQFFGPGTRLTVL.

The rearrangement joins TRBV5-1 to TRBJ2-7; D might be TRBD1 (6 bases). The CDR3 is 14 amino acids. The ends were cut back, 2 bases at V and 1 base at J, with 10 bases in the middle. Per the germline V gene, CDR1 is SGHRS and CDR2 is YFSETQ. For the CDR3, the DNA is TGCGCCAGCAGCTTCCGGACAGATTCCTACGAGCAGTACTTC. It yields the protein CASSFRTDSYEQYF. The full variable domain, rest sourced from reference TRBV5-1 and TRBJ2-7, is KAGVTQTPRYLIKTRGQQVTLSCSPISGHRSVSWYQQTPGQGLQFLFEYFSETQRNKGNFPGRFSGRQFSNSRSEMNVSTLELGDSALYLCASSFRTDSYEQYFGPGTRLTVT.

Here the CDR3 DNA reads TGTGCCAGCGGGGCTAGTCGTGAGACCCAGTACTTC. Protein sequence: CASGASRETQYF. The chain combines TRBV2 with TRBJ2-5, with TRBD1 as a possible D gene (5 bases). The length of the CDR3 is 12 residues. Trimming took off 8 bases at V and 5 bases at J, with 12 bases between the two ends. Per germline, CDR1 SNHLY and CDR2 FYNNEI.

V is TRBV18 and J is TRBJ2-7; 8 nucleotides line up with TRBD2. The V gene end was trimmed by 2 bases and the J gene end by 3 bases; junction bases not matched to a gene: 6. This CDR3 region has 15 residues. The germline gives CDR1 KGHSH, CDR2 LQKENI. The CDR3 bases are TGTGCCAGCTCACCATCCGGGACTAGTATCTACGAGCAGTACTTC. This codes for CASSPSGTSIYEQYF.

In DNA form, the CDR3 reads TGTGCCAGCAGCCAAGATTGGCAGGGAACTAATGAAAAACTGTTTTTT. It specifies CASSQDWQGTNEKLFF. J is TRBJ1-4 and V is TRBV4-2, with D maybe TRBD1 (5 bases). V lost 0 bases and J lost 1, with 9 bases in between. The V gene's germline CDR1 is LGHNA and CDR2 YNFKEQ. The CDR3 sequence is 16 residues long.

The V call is TRBV6-5, the J call TRBJ2-7, with D possibly matching TRBD1 (6 bases). Germline values: CDR1 MNHEY, CDR2 SVGAGI. CDR3 size: 13 residues. Trimming shortened V by 6 bases and J by 4 bases, and 13 bases separated the two germline ends. The CDR3 here is CASRDSSGYEQYF. Here the CDR3 DNA reads TGTGCCAGCAGGGACAGTTCGGGGTACGAGCAGTACTTC.

The chain uses TRBV12-5 and TRBJ2-1; 11 nucleotides align to TRBD2. V lost 10 bases, J lost 0 bases, and 5 bases stayed unmatched. The CDR3 has 15 residues. CDR1 LGHNT and CDR2 FRNRAP come from the germline V gene. In nucleotides, the CDR3 is TGTGCTACCCTAGCGGGGGGTTACTCCTACAATGAGCAGTTCTTC. Translating it yields CATLAGGYSYNEQFF.

The chain is built from TRBV6-6 and TRBJ2-7, with D perhaps TRBD2 (6 bases). The CDR3 contains 12 residues. V was clipped by 6 bases and J by 7 bases, with 13 bases between them. Germline V gives CDR1 MNHNY, CDR2 SVGAGI (reference sequence). CDR3 amino acids: CASSQYSGEQYF. Written as DNA, the CDR3 is TGTGCCAGCAGCCAGTATAGCGGAGAGCAGTACTTC.

V usage is TRBV6-6 and J usage is TRBJ1-4; D gene ambiguous. Germline loops: CDR1 MNHNY, CDR2 SVGAGI (reference sequence). The V and J ends lost 5 bases and 5 bases respectively, with 15 bases between them. CDR3 size: 15 residues. CDR3 protein: CASSPRSAGNEKLFF. In nucleotides, the CDR3 is TGTGCCAGCAGTCCCAGATCCGCGGGGAATGAAAAACTGTTTTTT.

This chain uses TRBV7-3 with TRBJ2-3, with 11 bases aligning to TRBD1. The germline V gene has CDR1 SGHTA and CDR2 FQGTGA. V trimming: 5 bases; J trimming: 1 base; junction bases outside the gene matches: 5. The CDR3 runs to 16 residues. The CDR3 protein is CASSMDRGRGTDTQYF. CDR3 nucleotide sequence: TGTGCCAGCAGCATGGACAGGGGGCGCGGCACAGATACGCAGTATTTT.

The rearrangement joins TRBV11-2 to TRBJ2-3; D possibly corresponds to TRBD2 (6 bases). The CDR3 length is 18 residues. Germline loops: CDR1 SGHAT, CDR2 FQNNGV. The V end lost 1 base, the J end lost 2 bases, and 19 bases lay between the germline ends. The CDR3 loop is CASSLASIRDWNTDTQYF. CDR3 DNA: TGTGCCAGCAGCTTAGCGTCGATCCGGGACTGGAACACAGATACGCAGTATTTT. The whole variable domain, remainder taken from reference TRBV11-2 and TRBJ2-3, is EAGVAQSPRYKIIEKRQSVAFWCNPISGHATLYWYQQILGQGPKLLIQFQNNGVVDDSQLPKDRFSAERLKGVDSTLKIQPAKLEDSAVYLCASSLASIRDWNTDTQYFGPGTRLTVL.

The rearrangement links TRBV7-3 to TRBJ2-5, with unresolved D. The CDR3 consists of 13 residues. Germline CDR1 SGHTA, CDR2 FQGTGA. Trimming cost V 2 bases and J 1 base, with 5 bases left between them. The CDR3: CASSLYPQETQYF. The CDR3 nucleotides read TGTGCCAGCAGCTTATATCCCCAAGAGACCCAGTACTTC.

V gene TRBV9 combines with J gene TRBJ2-2; TRBD1 is a possible D gene (8 bases). The CDR3 runs 16 residues. In germline, CDR1 is SGDLS, CDR2 YYNGEE. V was shortened by 4 bases and J by 2 bases, with 15 bases between the two germline ends. CDR3 nucleotide sequence: TGTGCCAGCAGCCAGCGGGGACAGGCCAACACCGGGGAGCTGTTTTTT. This gives the protein CASSQRGQANTGELFF.

This sequence joins TRBV13 and TRBJ2-1; 13 positions match TRBD2. CDR1 is PRHDT, CDR2 FYEKMQ, per germline (reference sequence). V was clipped by 5 bases and J by 5 bases; unmatched bases: 12. The CDR3 has 18 residues. The CDR3 reads CASSPRTSGGPGNNEQFF. The CDR3 DNA sequence: TGTGCCAGCAGCCCGCGGACTAGCGGGGGACCCGGGAACAATGAGCAGTTCTTC.

This chain uses TRBV7-2 with TRBJ1-6; 11 bases line up with TRBD1. CDR3 length equals 17 residues. Germline lookup yields CDR1 SGHTA and CDR2 FQGNSA. The junction had 17 bases not matched to a gene; V was cut back by 3 bases and J by 16 bases. The CDR3 sequence is CASSFIPPGTGGGELHF. The CDR3 DNA reads as TGTGCCAGCAGCTTTATCCCTCCAGGGACAGGGGGAGGCGAGCTCCACTTT.

This clone was seen only a few times. This chain connects TRBV19 to TRBJ1-4, with 7 bases matching TRBD1. The germline CDR1 and CDR2 sequences are LNHDA and SQIVND (reference sequence). This CDR3 has 15 residues. Losses at the gene ends were 5 bases for V and 5 bases for J; bases not matched to a gene: 8. As DNA, the CDR3 is TGTGCCAGTAGTGGACAGGCCCTAGGGAATGAAAAACTGTTTTTT. This translates into CASSGQALGNEKLFF.

V and J are TRBV25-1 and TRBJ2-3; D is unclear. This CDR3 region has 11 residues. Germline CDR1 is MGHDK and CDR2 is SYGVNS. With 8 bases removed from V and 2 bases from J, the gap between germline ends came to 5 bases. CDR3 nucleotide sequence: TGTGCCAGCCGGTACACAGATACGCAGTATTTT. This translates into CASRYTDTQYF.

This chain connects TRBV7-2 to TRBJ1-2; no definite D call. The germline V and J ends were trimmed by 5 bases and 2 bases, with 15 bases remaining between them. Germline CDR1 and CDR2: SGHTA and FQGNSA. The CDR3 contains 15 residues. CDR3 DNA sequence: TGTGCCAGCAGCCTAGGTAGCCAATGGAACTATGGCTACACCTTC. Translation: CASSLGSQWNYGYTF.